This record covers a single T cell receptor (beta chain). The sample is drawn from a study of blood T cell repertoires in COVID-19. The V gene's germline CDR1 is GTSNPN and CDR2 SVGIG (reference sequence). The length of the CDR3 is 12 residues. Trimming cost V 5 bases and J 4 bases; bases outside gene matches: 4. Libraries were prepared by immunoSEQ multiplex PCR; TCRdb keeps only in-frame clonotypes and omits some of them. The sample holds some 100,000 clones, approximately 87% seen once. What was sequenced was peripheral blood. This receptor was obtained from a woman between 55 and 75 years old with acute or convalescent COVID-19. The V and J genes are TRBV30 and TRBJ1-1; 7 bases align to TRBD1. The CDR3 is CAWGGDSTEAFF. The CDR3 DNA is TGTGCCTGGGGGGGGGACAGCACTGAAGCTTTCTTT.